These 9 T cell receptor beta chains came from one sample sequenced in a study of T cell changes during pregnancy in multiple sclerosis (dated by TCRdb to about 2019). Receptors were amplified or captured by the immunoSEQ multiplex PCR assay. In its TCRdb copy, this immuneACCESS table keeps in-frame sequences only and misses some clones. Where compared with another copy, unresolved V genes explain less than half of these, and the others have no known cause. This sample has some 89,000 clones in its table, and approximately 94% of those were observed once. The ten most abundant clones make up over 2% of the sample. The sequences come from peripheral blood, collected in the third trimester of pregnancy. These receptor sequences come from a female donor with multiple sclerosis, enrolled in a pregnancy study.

In DNA, the CDR3 is TGTGCCAGCAGCGCAGGGGCGAGCTCCTACAATGAGCAGTTCTTC. Translating gives CASSAGASSYNEQFF. The rearrangement uses TRBV7-9 and TRBJ2-1; tentative D call: TRBD1 (6 bases). With 5 bases removed from V and 0 bases from J, the gap between germline ends came to 11 bases. The CDR3 is 15 residues long. Germline loops: CDR1 SEHNR, CDR2 FQNEAQ (reference sequence).

The CDR3 DNA sequence: TGTGCCAGTACGCCGGACAGGAACACAGATACGCAGTATTTT. Its protein product is CASTPDRNTDTQYF. V usage is TRBV19 and J usage is TRBJ2-3; 7 bases are shared with TRBD1. The germline V gene has CDR1 LNHDA and CDR2 SQIVND (reference sequence). The CDR3 contains 14 residues. V was clipped by 7 bases and J by 2 bases; unmatched bases: 6.

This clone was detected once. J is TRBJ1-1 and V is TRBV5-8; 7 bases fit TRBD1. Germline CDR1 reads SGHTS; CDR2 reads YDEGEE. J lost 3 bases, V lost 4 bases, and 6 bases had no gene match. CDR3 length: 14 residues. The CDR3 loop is CASSLRTGYTEAFF. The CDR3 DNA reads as TGTGCCAGCAGCCTACGGACAGGATACACTGAAGCTTTCTTT. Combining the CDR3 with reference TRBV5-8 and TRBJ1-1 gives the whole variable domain EAGVTQSPTHLIKTRGQQATLRCSPISGHTSVYWYQQALGLGLQFLLWYDEGEERNRGNFPPRFSGRQFPNYSSELNVNALELEDSALYLCASSLRTGYTEAFFGQGTRLTVV.

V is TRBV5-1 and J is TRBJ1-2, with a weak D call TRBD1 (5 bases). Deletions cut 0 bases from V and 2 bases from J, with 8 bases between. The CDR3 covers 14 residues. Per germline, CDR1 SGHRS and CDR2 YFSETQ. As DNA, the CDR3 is TGCGCCAGCAGCTTGGACAGGTTAAACTATGGCTACACCTTC. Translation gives CASSLDRLNYGYTF.

CDR3: CASSLAGRRGAFF. As DNA, the CDR3 is TGTGCCAGCAGCTTAGCTGGCCGCCGGGGGGCTTTCTTT. This chain uses TRBV7-3 with TRBJ1-1, with D possibly matching TRBD1 (5 bases). The CDR3 runs 13 residues. V gave up 2 bases and J gave up 11 bases, with 15 bases separating them. Germline lookup yields CDR1 SGHTA and CDR2 FQGTGA.

Written as DNA, the CDR3 is TGTGCCAGCAGCTTATTAAGGGGCGATTCACCCCTCCACTTT. It specifies CASSLLRGDSPLHF. This sequence joins TRBV7-6 and TRBJ1-6, with D perhaps TRBD1 (5 bases). The V gene lost 2 bases and the J gene lost 8 bases, with 10 bases spanning the gap. The CDR3 length is 14 residues. Germline CDR1 SGHVS, CDR2 FNYEAQ.

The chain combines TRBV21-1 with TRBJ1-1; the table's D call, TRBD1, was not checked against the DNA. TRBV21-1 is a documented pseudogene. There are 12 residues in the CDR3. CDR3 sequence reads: CASSKMADKAFF. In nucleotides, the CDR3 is TGTGCCAGCAGCAAAATGGCAGATAAAGCTTTCTTT.

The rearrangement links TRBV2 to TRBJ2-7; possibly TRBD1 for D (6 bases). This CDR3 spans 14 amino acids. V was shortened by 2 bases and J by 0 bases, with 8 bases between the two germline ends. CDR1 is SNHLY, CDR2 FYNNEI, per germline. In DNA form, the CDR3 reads TGTGCCAGCAGTGAACAGGGGCCCTCCTACGAGCAGTACTTC. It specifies CASSEQGPSYEQYF.

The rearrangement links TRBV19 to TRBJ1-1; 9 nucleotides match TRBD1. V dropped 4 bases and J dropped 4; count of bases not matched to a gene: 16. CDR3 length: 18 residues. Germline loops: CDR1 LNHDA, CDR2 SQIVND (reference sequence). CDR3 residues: CASSSRDRARNSITEAFF. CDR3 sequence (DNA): TGTGCCAGTAGTAGCCGGGACAGGGCGCGTAATTCAATCACTGAAGCTTTCTTT.